These 9 T cell receptor beta chains share one sample of origin, sequenced in a study of Ad26.COV2.S vaccination and SARS-CoV-2 variants. As to treatment: 19 received Ad26.COV2.S at low or high dose, single or two shots; roughly 5 received placebo; per-sample allocation not given. After the first vaccine or placebo injection, samples were drawn on day 63. Produced via immunoSEQ multiplex PCR; TCRdb's table is partial and in-frame only. The repertoire includes 300,000 to 400,000 clones, around 86% of them detected once, and around 3.7% sits in the top ten. The sample here was peripheral blood, taken in a trial of Ad26.COV2.S vaccine versus placebo. Receptors originate from a person aged 18-60 years who received the Ad26.COV2.S COVID-19 vaccine or a placebo.

The chain combines TRBV28 with TRBJ2-3, with 9 nucleotides matching TRBD2. The germline V gene encodes CDR1 MDHEN and CDR2 SYDVKM. The CDR3 is 16 amino acids. V shed 2 bases and J 0 bases; nucleotides not matched to a gene: 3. The CDR3 DNA is TGTGCCAGCAGTTTAGTTGCGGGGGGGAGCACAGATACGCAGTATTTT. Protein product: CASSLVAGGSTDTQYF.

The J gene is TRBJ2-1, the V gene TRBV4-3; D is perhaps TRBD1 (6 bases). Trimming left V 4 bases short and J 4 bases short, with 11 bases between. Germline CDR1 and CDR2: LGHNA and YSLEER. CDR3 size: 14 residues. CDR3 residues: CASSPRQGYNEQFF. The CDR3 DNA is TGCGCCAGCAGCCCCCGCCAGGGGTACAATGAGCAGTTCTTC.

This rearrangement joins TRBV6-6 to TRBJ1-6; D remains ambiguous. Germline values: CDR1 MNHNY, CDR2 SVGAGI (reference sequence). This CDR3 is 14 amino acids long. The germline V and J ends were trimmed by 5 bases and 5 bases, with 10 bases remaining between them. The DNA of the CDR3 is TGTGCCAGCAGTGCGAATTTCGATAATTCACCCCTCCACTTT. Protein: CASSANFDNSPLHF.

CDR3 nucleotides: TGTGCCAGCAGCCCCCCGGGCGGGGGGGCCCAAGAGACCCAGTACTTC. Translating gives CASSPPGGGAQETQYF. The J gene is TRBJ2-5, the V gene TRBV7-6; 9 bases map to TRBD2. Trimming took 5 bases from V and 1 from J; bases not matched to a gene: 8. The CDR3 is made up of 16 amino acids. Germline values: CDR1 SGHVS, CDR2 FNYEAQ.

This chain links TRBV3-1 (or the pseudogene TRBV3-2) with TRBJ2-3; maybe TRBD1 (5 bases). Germline CDR1 is LGHDT and CDR2 is YNNKEL (reference sequence). V lost 4 bases and J 7 bases, leaving 6 bases between the germline ends. The CDR3 loop spans 11 amino acids. The CDR3 reads CASSLGHTQYF. The DNA for the CDR3 is TGTGCCAGCAGCCTGGGGCATACGCAGTATTTT.

The rearrangement uses TRBV4-2 and TRBJ1-5; 8 bases match TRBD1. With 4 bases clipped from V and 2 bases from J, the junction kept 7 bases outside the gene matches. Germline V CDR1 and CDR2: LGHNA, YNFKEQ. This CDR3 has 16 amino acids. The CDR3 DNA reads TGTGCCAGCAGCCCTGGGACAGGCGCTGGCAATCAGCCCCAGCATTTT. Translation: CASSPGTGAGNQPQHF.

The chain employs TRBV6-5 and TRBJ2-4; D remains ambiguous. This CDR3 has 15 residues. The V and J ends lost 6 bases and 1 base respectively, with 13 bases between them. Germline lookup yields CDR1 MNHEY and CDR2 SVGAGI. CDR3 protein: CASRDGKMAKNIQYF. The DNA for the CDR3 is TGTGCCAGCAGGGACGGTAAGATGGCCAAAAACATTCAGTACTTC.

The CDR3 here is CASSFEGSGAGGYTF. CDR3 coding DNA: TGTGCCAGCAGCTTTGAGGGTTCGGGGGCTGGGGGCTACACCTTC. The chain uses TRBV5-4 and TRBJ1-2, with D perhaps matching TRBD1 (6 bases). Germline V CDR1 and CDR2: SGHNT, YYREEE (reference sequence). Trimming took 2 bases from V and 8 from J, leaving 19 bases between them. This CDR3 region has 15 residues.

The rearrangement links TRBV5-1 to TRBJ2-7; 8 nucleotides agree with TRBD2. V shed 6 bases and J 4 bases; nucleotides not matched to a gene: 9. This CDR3 is built from 14 residues. In germline, CDR1 is SGHRS, CDR2 YFSETQ. CDR3 amino acids: CASTPGGVGYEQYF. CDR3 sequence (DNA): TGCGCCAGCACCCCGGGGGGGGTGGGGTACGAGCAGTACTTC. The full variable domain, its missing parts supplied by reference TRBV5-1 and TRBJ2-7, is KAGVTQTPRYLIKTRGQQVTLSCSPISGHRSVSWYQQTPGQGLQFLFEYFSETQRNKGNFPGRFSGRQFSNSRSEMNVSTLELGDSALYLCASTPGGVGYEQYFGPGTRLTVT.